The present T cell receptor beta chain was sequenced within a study of patients and donors after allogeneic stem cell transplantation. Each CDR3 protein gets one entry after TCRdb re-called the RT-PCR reads with MiXCR. The table shows about 960,000 distinct CDR3 sequences, with more than 15% occurring only once. The CDR3 spans 15 residues. CDR1 is SGDLS and CDR2 is YYNGEE in the germline V gene. The V end lost 0 bases, the J end lost 0 bases, and 6 bases lay between the germline ends. The chain joins TRBV9 to TRBJ2-2; D not resolved. The sequencing input was blood, either unsorted or a sorted T cell fraction (not recorded which). This receptor was taken from a human donor who was either an allogeneic HSCT recipient or a stem cell or donor lymphocyte infusion donor (not recorded which). It is not recorded whose cells these are; they may come from a transplant donor. CDR3 region: CASSVAGSNTGELFF. In DNA, the CDR3 is TGTGCCAGCAGCGTAGCGGGCTCGAACACCGGGGAGCTGTTTTTT.